These 28 T cell receptor beta chains came from one sample sequenced in a study of human T cells and chemical hapten exposure. TCRdb re-analysed the RACE reads in MiXCR, keeping a single row per CDR3 protein. The table includes a few hundred thousand distinct CDR3 sequences, around 6% detected once. Regarding time point: patch test 2, 6 weeks after DPC sensitization. Treatment: therapeutic diphenylcyclopropenone sensitization with weekly scalp DPC. Sequenced material: whole blood, taken in connection with sensitization to the hapten diphenylcyclopropenone (DPC). The receptors originated from a woman aged 18-29 years with alopecia areata. Some clones in this sample may be carry-over from other donors' samples.

At least ten counts were recorded for this clonotype. In nucleotides, the CDR3 is TGTGCCAGCAGCTTAACCCAGGGGGATGGCTACACCTTC. Encoded protein: CASSLTQGDGYTF. The chain combines TRBV7-3 with TRBJ1-2, with TRBD1 identical over 7 bases. Germline values: CDR1 SGHTA, CDR2 FQGTGA. CDR3 length: 13 amino acids. The junction had 1 base not matched to a gene; V was cut back by 0 bases and J by 6 bases. The whole variable domain, remainder taken from reference TRBV7-3 and TRBJ1-2, is GAGVSQTPSNKVTEKGKYVELRCDPISGHTALYWYRQSLGQGPEFLIYFQGTGAADDSGLPNDRFFAVRPEGSVSTLKIQRTERGDSAVYLCASSLTQGDGYTFGSGTRLTVV.

This clonotype was found a few times. The chain has TRBV4-3 and TRBJ1-1, with D possibly matching TRBD1 (6 bases). The CDR3 is 16 amino acids. Trimming took 0 bases from V and 4 from J, leaving 15 bases between them. The germline gives CDR1 LGHNA, CDR2 YSLEER. For the CDR3, the DNA is TGCGCCAGCAGCCAAGACAGGGGTACGGGTGGCACTGAAGCTTTCTTT. This encodes CASSQDRGTGGTEAFF.

This clonotype was counted only a few times. The junction departs from germline at one end; a sequencing error may be responsible. V usage is TRBV9 and J usage is TRBJ2-7; the match to TRBD1 covers 8 bases. This CDR3 has 15 amino acids. Germline CDR1 is SGDLS and CDR2 is YYNGEE. CDR3 coding DNA: TGTGCCAGGAGCGTCGGACAGGGAGTAACCTACGAGCAGTACTTC. This sequence encodes CARSVGQGVTYEQYF.

V and J are TRBV27 and TRBJ2-1, with D tentatively TRBD1 (5 bases). The CDR3 extends over 15 amino acids. Germline lookup yields CDR1 MNHEY and CDR2 SMNVEV (reference sequence). Trimming left V 3 bases short and J 1 base short, with 10 bases between. The CDR3 DNA sequence: TGTGCCAGCAGTTTGTCGCAGGGTTCCTACAATGAGCAGTTCTTC. It codes for CASSLSQGSYNEQFF.

This clonotype was detected a few times. The V gene is TRBV7-2, the J gene TRBJ2-3; D might be TRBD1 (5 bases). From germline, CDR1 is SGHTA and CDR2 FQGNSA. This CDR3 spans 13 amino acids. V lost 4 bases and J lost 9, with 14 bases in between. The CDR3 DNA is TGTGCCAGCAGCTCAGGGCAGCTCCGAACGCAGTATTTT. This sequence encodes CASSSGQLRTQYF.

The chain combines TRBV6-5 with TRBJ1-1; D gene ambiguous. V lost 6 bases and J lost 7, with 21 bases in between. CDR1 and CDR2 from the germline V gene are MNHEY and SVGAGI. There are 15 residues in the CDR3. The CDR3 region is CASSHDTGLTIEAFF. For the CDR3, the DNA is TGTGCCAGCAGCCACGACACGGGGTTAACAATTGAAGCTTTCTTT.

This clonotype was observed many times. V usage is TRBV6-5 and J usage is TRBJ1-2, with D perhaps matching TRBD1 (6 bases). Trimming took 6 bases from V and 8 from J, leaving 25 bases between them. CDR1 is MNHEY, CDR2 SVGAGI, per germline. CDR3 length: 16 residues. The CDR3 region is CASRDPGARGVGGYTF. The CDR3 DNA follows: TGTGCCAGCAGAGATCCGGGCGCAAGGGGGGTAGGCGGCTACACCTTC.

The chain employs TRBV6-1 and TRBJ2-2; D gene unclear. V was pared by 3 bases and J by 2 bases, with 10 bases between. This CDR3 is built from 15 residues. Germline values: CDR1 MNHNS, CDR2 SASEGT. The CDR3 coding sequence is TGTGCCAGCAGTGAGCTTCTCGGAAACACCGGGGAGCTGTTTTTT. Amino acid sequence: CASSELLGNTGELFF.

This clonotype showed up many times. V and J are TRBV20-1 and TRBJ1-2; 7 nucleotides line up with TRBD1. Per the germline V gene, CDR1 is DFQATT and CDR2 is SNEGSKA (reference sequence). Trimming at V came to 1 base and at J to 4 bases, leaving 3 bases not matched to a gene. The CDR3 totals 13 residues. In DNA, the CDR3 is TGCAGTGCTAGAGCCGGGACAGCCTATGGCTACACCTTC. Translating it yields CSARAGTAYGYTF.

The genes are TRBV4-2 and TRBJ2-1; 8 nucleotides align to TRBD2. The CDR3 runs 16 residues. Germline V gene sequence: CDR1 LGHNA, CDR2 YNFKEQ. After removal of 1 base from V and 2 bases from J, the junction contained 4 bases not matched to a gene. Here the CDR3 DNA reads TGTGCCAGCAGCCAAGGTAACGGGGGGGCCTACAATGAGCAGTTCTTC. It is translated as CASSQGNGGAYNEQFF.

The V and J genes are TRBV6-5 and TRBJ2-2, with D tentatively TRBD2 (5 bases). V dropped 2 bases and J dropped 1 base, with 5 bases sitting between them. Germline values: CDR1 MNHEY, CDR2 SVGAGI. This CDR3 spans 14 amino acids. The CDR3 DNA follows: TGTGCCAGCAGTTACCGGGGGAACACCGGGGAGCTGTTTTTT. It is translated as CASSYRGNTGELFF.

This clonotype has at least ten counts. The gene calls are TRBV6-2 or TRBV6-3 and TRBJ1-2; D may be TRBD1 (6 bases). Germline CDR1 is MNHEY and CDR2 is SVGEGT. This CDR3 is built from 17 residues. The V gene lost 6 bases and the J gene lost 8 bases, with 28 bases spanning the gap. The CDR3 sequence: CASSQSTFRQVRRGYTF. CDR3 DNA: TGTGCCAGCAGCCAATCTACCTTCCGACAGGTCAGAAGAGGCTACACCTTC.

This clonotype turned up a few times. The chain couples TRBV7-2 to TRBJ1-4, with TRBD1 matching over 7 bases. Germline CDR1 and CDR2: SGHTA and FQGNSA. The CDR3 length is 15 residues. Trimming removed 6 bases from V and 7 bases from J; junction bases left unmatched: 11. CDR3 sequence (DNA): TGTGCCAGCAGAGCACGGGACAGATCTATTGAAAAACTGTTTTTT. As protein: CASRARDRSIEKLFF.

This clonotype was counted a few times. J is TRBJ1-5 and V is TRBV12-3 or TRBV12-4, with a possible D match to TRBD1 (6 bases). The CDR3 is 12 amino acids. Between the trimmed V and J ends, which lost 10 bases and 4 bases, there was a span of 11 bases. The CDR3 DNA follows: TGTGCCATCCAGACAGGAAATCAGCCCCAGCATTTT. This sequence encodes CAIQTGNQPQHF.

In its sample, this clonotype was seen many times. This chain connects TRBV12-3 or TRBV12-4 to TRBJ1-5, with 7 bases identical to TRBD1. The CDR3 extends over 15 amino acids. V gave up 6 bases and J gave up 4 bases; unmatched junction bases: 9. The CDR3 loop reads CASSPRDRQNQPQHF. CDR3 nucleotide sequence: TGTGCCAGCAGCCCCCGGGACAGACAAAATCAGCCCCAGCATTTT.

The chain combines TRBV3-1 with TRBJ1-2; D is unresolved. Germline assignment: CDR1 LGHDT and CDR2 YNNKEL (reference sequence). Trimming shortened V by 1 base and J by 7 bases, and 4 bases separated the two germline ends. The CDR3 totals 11 residues. CDR3 protein: CASSQGLGYTF. CDR3 nucleotides: TGTGCCAGCAGCCAAGGCCTTGGCTACACCTTC. Combining the CDR3 with reference TRBV3-1 and TRBJ1-2 gives the whole variable domain DTAVSQTPKYLVTQMGNDKSIKCEQNLGHDTMYWYKQDSKKFLKIMFSYNNKELIINETVPNRFSPKSPDKAHLNLHINSLELGDSAVYFCASSQGLGYTFGSGTRLTVV.

The chain employs TRBV12-2 and TRBJ2-2. TRBV12-2 is reported as a pseudogene. The CDR3 covers 15 residues. Here the CDR3 reads CASRLGRANTGELFF. CDR3 in DNA: TGTGCAAGTCGCTTAGGTCGGGCGAACACCGGGGAGCTGTTTTTT.

This clonotype was seen a handful of times. The chain uses TRBV4-2 and TRBJ2-1, with D unclear. The CDR3 loop spans 15 amino acids. Germline CDR1 and CDR2: LGHNA and YNFKEQ. V was clipped by 0 bases and J by 3 bases, with 9 bases between them. This CDR3 is CASSQDRLRYNEQFF. CDR3 DNA sequence: TGTGCCAGCAGCCAAGATCGGCTACGCTACAATGAGCAGTTCTTC.

The rearrangement joins TRBV28 to TRBJ1-1; 8 bases are shared with TRBD1. The trim removed 3 bases at V and 10 bases at J, leaving 16 bases unmatched. Germline lookup yields CDR1 MDHEN and CDR2 SYDVKM. The CDR3 totals 16 residues. The CDR3 sequence is CASSFLDQAGGIGAFF. CDR3 nucleotides: TGTGCCAGCAGTTTCCTTGATCAAGCAGGGGGCATCGGAGCTTTCTTT.

CDR3 DNA: TGTGCCAGCAGTTACTCGCGGGTCGACACTGAAGCTTTCTTT. Translation: CASSYSRVDTEAFF. The rearrangement uses TRBV6-6 and TRBJ1-1; D is uncertain. CDR1 MNHNY and CDR2 SVGAGI come from the germline V gene (reference sequence). CDR3 length equals 14 residues. V lost 0 bases to trimming and J lost 3 bases, with 8 bases between them.

This clonotype was observed a handful of times. This chain connects TRBV7-9 to TRBJ1-4; 8 positions agree with TRBD1. V was clipped by 4 bases and J by 4 bases; unmatched bases: 5. The CDR3 spans 15 residues. Germline V gene data show CDR1 as SEHNR and CDR2 as FQNEAQ (reference sequence). This chain's CDR3 is CASSSQGAVNEKLFF. The CDR3 DNA is TGTGCCAGCAGCTCCCAGGGGGCAGTTAATGAAAAACTGTTTTTT.

In this sample, this clonotype turned up many times. The genes are TRBV7-6 and TRBJ1-1, with D hard to call. Between the trimmed V and J ends, which lost 3 bases and 1 base, there was a span of 18 bases. CDR1 and CDR2 from the germline V gene are SGHVS and FNYEAQ. CDR3 length: 17 residues. The CDR3 here is CASSFSRIGRTNTEAFF. The CDR3 nucleotides read TGTGCCAGCAGCTTCTCACGGATTGGACGGACGAACACTGAAGCTTTCTTT. Together with reference TRBV7-6 and TRBJ1-1, the CDR3 gives the full variable domain: GAGVSQSPRYKVTKRGQDVALRCDPISGHVSLYWYRQALGQGPEFLTYFNYEAQQDKSGLPNDRFSAERPEGSISTLTIQRTEQRDSAMYRCASSFSRIGRTNTEAFFGQGTRLTVV.

The CDR3 loop is CSAPLKYWGTEAFF. The CDR3 DNA is TGCAGTGCCCCCCTAAAATACTGGGGTACTGAAGCTTTCTTT. The chain carries TRBV20-1 and TRBJ1-1; no clear D. Germline V lookup: CDR1 DFQATT, CDR2 SNEGSKA (reference sequence). This CDR3 contains 14 residues. V was trimmed by 6 bases and J by 5 bases, leaving 19 bases between them.

This clonotype came up once. This CDR3 fails to terminate in the conserved phenylalanine or tryptophan, so it likely reflects a read error. The chain employs TRBV9 and TRBJ1-1; TRBD1 is a possible D gene (5 bases). Germline V gene lookup returns CDR1 SGDLS and CDR2 YYNGEE. The germline V and J ends were trimmed by 0 bases and 0 bases, with 9 bases remaining between them. The CDR3 contains 15 residues. The CDR3 here is CASSVVAGLNTEAFL. CDR3 bases: TGTGCCAGCAGCGTAGTGGCAGGGTTGAACACTGAAGCTTTCTTA.

This clonotype came up many times. The chain has TRBV25-1 and TRBJ1-2; D ambiguous. CDR1 is MGHDK and CDR2 is SYGVNS in the germline V gene. V lost 3 bases to trimming and J lost 6 bases, with 17 bases between them. The CDR3 is made up of 15 amino acids. The CDR3 coding sequence is TGTGCCAGCAGTGATCCCAGAATCCCTTCTCATGGCTACACCTTC. Amino acid sequence: CASSDPRIPSHGYTF.

This clonotype was seen at least ten times. The J gene is TRBJ2-5, the V gene TRBV12-3 or TRBV12-4; 8 positions agree with TRBD1. The ends lost 1 base at V and 5 bases at J; junction bases unmatched: 12. The CDR3 runs 17 residues. The CDR3 region has the DNA TGTGCCAGCAGTTTAGGTCGGGGCAGGGGGCGATTGGAGACCCAGTACTTC. Translating it yields CASSLGRGRGRLETQYF.

This clonotype was counted ten times or more. The V call is TRBV9, the J call TRBJ2-2; D is ambiguous. V lost 3 bases, J lost 0 bases, and 12 bases lay in between. In germline, CDR1 is SGDLS, CDR2 YYNGEE. The length of the CDR3 is 16 residues. The CDR3 sequence: CASSGQTPSNTGELFF. The CDR3 DNA sequence: TGTGCCAGCAGCGGTCAGACACCGTCGAACACCGGGGAGCTGTTTTTT.

This clonotype has a handful of counts. The V and J genes are TRBV29-1 and TRBJ1-1, with 7 bases aligning to TRBD1. The germline V gene encodes CDR1 SQVTM and CDR2 ANQGSEA. This CDR3 contains 10 residues. J was trimmed by 9 bases and V by 7 bases; bases with no gene match: 5. The chain's CDR3 is CSAPGQQAFF. DNA for the CDR3: TGCAGCGCCCCGGGACAGCAAGCTTTCTTT. Drawing the rest from reference TRBV29-1 and TRBJ1-1, the complete variable domain is SAVISQKPSRDICQRGTSLTIQCQVDSQVTMMFWYRQQPGQSLTLIATANQGSEATYESGFVIDKFPISRPNLTFSTLTVSNMSPEDSSIYLCSAPGQQAFFGQGTRLTVV.